Only one count was recorded for the clone carrying this T cell receptor beta chain. Its antigen is undetermined. This sample was taken from a study of resident and recirculating memory T cells in vitiligo. Whole-study context: Samples were epidermis from two lesional and two nonlesional sites, plus PBMCs. General study points: TCR sequences were not conserved across biopsy sites or patients.

Libraries were prepared by immunoSEQ multiplex PCR; TCRdb keeps only in-frame clonotypes and omits some of them. This table holds roughly 80,000 clones, roughly nine tenths found once. V dropped 4 bases and J dropped 3; count of bases not matched to a gene: 8. Germline V CDR1 and CDR2: SGHRS, YFSETQ. The CDR3 consists of 18 residues. Confetti depigmentation, marking active vitiligo, was absent in these patients. No vitiligo treatment was given during the prior three months. The gene calls are TRBV5-1 and TRBJ2-2; 14 bases line up with TRBD2. Sequenced: blood. The sequence was obtained from a male donor with vitiligo. CDR3: CASSPGTSGSRDTGELFF. The CDR3 DNA sequence: TGCGCCAGCAGCCCCGGGACTAGCGGGAGTAGGGACACCGGGGAGCTGTTTTTT.